This T cell receptor beta chain is from a study of T cell responses to AZD1222 COVID-19 vaccine (dated by TCRdb to the early 2020s). For context, the study as a whole: AZD1222 recipients whose second dose came at about 4 weeks and those whose second dose came at about 12 weeks were combined into one group, since spike-specific TCR depth and breadth did not differ between the two schedules. Trial participants were enrolled by age into 18-55, 56-69 and 70-plus year subgroups, with roughly 150, 30 and 60 TCR-sequenced participants respectively. A total of roughly 240 trial participants underwent TCR sequencing, of whom around 200 received two doses of AZD1222 and approximately 25 received two doses of the MenACWY control vaccine.

Looking up the germline V gene yields CDR1 MNHEY and CDR2 SVGAGI. V loses 6 bases of germline sequence and J loses 2 bases, and the interval between the two ends is 16 bases. The CDR3 starts with the cysteine, ends with the phenylalanine, and has 15 residues. Here the CDR3 DNA is all that survives: 45 bases in frame from base 1. The CDR3 regions of human TCRbeta chains were subjected to immunosequencing. Processing in the source paper ran as follows. Repertoire TCRs were checked for matches against a reference library of SARS-CoV-2-specific TCRs that had been generated using the MIRA antigen-specificity platform. Breadth was defined as the fraction of unique TCRs that were SARS-CoV-2-associated, and depth was defined as the fraction of total T cells that were SARS-CoV-2-associated. Using the MIRA data, every spike-specific TCR was mapped to the spike region that the TCR reacted to and assigned to either a CD4 or a CD8 class. Log10-transformed breadth and depth values were compared by one-way ANOVA with Sidak's multiple comparisons tests. TCRdb stores this immuneACCESS table with in-frame sequences only. Part of the clones is absent; in the studies checked, under half of the shortfall reflects unresolved V genes, and no reason is known for the rest. V, J and clone size reflect that table, while D and trimming were determined from the DNA. The sample profile shows around 150,000 clones; 80% to 95% of them were found once. The ten top clones hold about 2.5% of the sample.

The study at large found these results: CD4 TCRs associated with the vaccine covered the entire spike protein, and the dominant responses were in regions 160-218 and 743-854. In the small 56-69-year group, the increase in depth fell short of significance, most likely because of low power. A significant rise in spike-specific TCR breadth and depth was observed after two AZD1222 doses relative to day 0 and relative to MenACWY recipients. Epitopes outside the regions mutated in the B.1.351 and B.1.1.7 variants were reportedly recognized by nearly half of the unique spike-specific TCRs. Conclusions about previously exposed vaccinees were limited because only five to seven AZD1222 recipients were SARS-CoV-2 seropositive at baseline. Participants were mostly white British and included more females than males, and it was suggested by the authors that clonal diversity may have been underestimated. Because no day 14 peak-response samples were available, the repertoires could be characterized only after the peak T cell response.

In regard to this clone: Its antigen remains undetermined. No much larger clonotype is one base removed from it; base qualities were not supplied.

The time point label, read with the paper, signifies: baseline before first vaccination. Vaccinee samples were obtained from the UK trials COV001 and COV002, which included a single-blind randomized controlled phase 2/3 trial of AZD1222 (ChAdOx1 nCoV-19) in healthy adults. For TCRbeta chain sequencing, PBMC samples from trial participants were taken at day 0 and at day 28 after the second dose. Recombination connected TRBV6-5 to TRBJ1-1, with no D gene named confidently. This TCR was sampled from an adult in good health. Sequencing was performed on peripheral blood, taken on day 0 of AZD1222 vaccination. DNA sequence: TGTGCCAGCAGCCTGAAACGGGATCTAAACACTGAAGCTTTCTTT. Its translation reads: CASSLKRDLNTEAFF.